The clone carrying this T cell receptor beta chain has just a few counts. As yet, its antigen is unknown. This sample was included in a study of CD8 T cells in ankylosing spondylitis. Overall study findings and caveats: Reported data indicate significant enrichment of disease-linked clones within matched ankylosing spondylitis synovial fluid. The study identified a TCR beta motif of under ten highly homologous variants that appeared characteristic of ankylosing spondylitis blood. Clones linked to disease, bearing a CD8+ phenotype, were relatively rare in peripheral blood. Certain motif variants had earlier been reported in reactive arthritis synovial fluid and blood.

5'-RACE, quantitative and with molecular barcodes, yielded the TCR beta libraries. MiXCR, run by TCRdb on the 5' RACE reads, gives a single entry per CDR3 protein. The data contain about 540,000 distinct CDR3 sequences, approximately 11% of them singletons. In germline, CDR1 is GTSNPN, CDR2 SVGIG (reference sequence). With 2 bases removed from V and 3 bases from J, the gap between germline ends came to 7 bases. The CDR3 length is 12 residues. This TCR was recovered from a male donor with ankylosing spondylitis. J is TRBJ1-1 and V is TRBV30; unclear D gene. The material sequenced was blood, either unsorted or a sorted T cell fraction (not recorded which). CDR3 in amino acids: CAWSQEDTEAFF. CDR3 DNA: TGTGCCTGGAGTCAAGAGGACACTGAAGCTTTCTTT. The variable domain in full, with the rest retrieved from reference TRBV30 and TRBJ1-1, is SQTIHQWPATLVQPVGSPLSLECTVEGTSNPNLYWYRQAAGRGLQLLFYSVGIGQISSEVPQNLSASRPQDRQFILSSKKLLLSDSGFYLCAWSQEDTEAFFGQGTRLTVV.